The T cell receptor beta chain described here comes from a study of blood T cell repertoires in COVID-19. Study details: Researchers got acute and convalescent COVID-19 samples from the United States, Italy and Spain. Sample material is recorded as cDNA or gDNA derived from T cells, B-cell-depleted T cells, or PBMCs.

Original analysis: Reference gene primer amplification in the assay estimated nucleated cell counts. Generated by immunoSEQ multiplex PCR, the TCRdb table keeps only in-frame clones and is missing some. V, J and clone size derive from that table, while D and trimming were established from the DNA sequence. In the table there are fewer than 200,000 clones, approximately 79% of which are singletons. CDR3 length equals 13 residues. Unmatched junction bases numbered 5, after V lost 4 bases and J lost 7 bases. Per the germline V gene, CDR1 is SGHDT and CDR2 is YYEEEE. The sequenced sample was peripheral blood. The receptor's source is a woman in her 70s with acute or convalescent COVID-19. The V call is TRBV5-6, the J call TRBJ2-1; 7 nucleotides line up with TRBD1. This chain's CDR3 is CASSLAGGNEQFF. The CDR3 nucleotides are TGTGCCAGCAGCCTGGCAGGGGGAAATGAGCAGTTCTTC.